The 21 T cell receptor beta chains below come from one sample, sequenced in a study of spatial heterogeneity in lung cancer. The time point was: sample taken at primary tumor resection. The authors sequenced whole RNA from tumor, nontumor lung or frozen PBMC without sorting. TCRdb processed the 5' RACE reads anew with MiXCR; each CDR3 protein has one entry. The table lists around 40,000 distinct CDR3 sequences, around 5.8% of them singletons. The sequencing used PBMCs, collected at surgery. The receptors derive from a male donor with early-stage non-small cell lung cancer.

Many counts were recorded for this clonotype. The J gene is TRBJ1-1, the V gene TRBV7-3; D uncertain. Trimming took 6 bases from V and 1 from J, leaving 9 bases between them. Germline V CDR1 and CDR2: SGHTA, FQGTGA. There are 13 residues in the CDR3. Written as DNA, the CDR3 is TGTGCCAGCAGGTCCCTCCGGAACACTGAAGCTTTCTTT. Translating gives CASRSLRNTEAFF.

In its sample, this clonotype was seen many times. Just one base apart from a much larger clone, this may be a read error. The rearrangement links TRBV6-1 to TRBJ1-3; possibly TRBD1 for D (6 bases). There are 14 residues in the CDR3. CDR1 and CDR2 (germline): MNHNS, SASEGT. V lost 1 base, J lost 6 bases, and 10 bases lay in between. CDR3 loop: CASSEGRGLNTIYF. The CDR3 DNA reads TGTGCCAGCAGTGAAGGCAGGGGTTTAAACACCATATATTTT.

This clonotype was seen only a few times. The rearrangement joins TRBV3-1 to TRBJ2-1; 12 nucleotides line up with TRBD2. The CDR3 contains 16 residues. The germline V gene encodes CDR1 LGHDT and CDR2 YNNKEL (reference sequence). Losses at the gene ends were 5 bases for V and 2 bases for J; bases not matched to a gene: 4. CDR3 coding DNA: TGTGCCAGCAGCAGGGCTAGCGGGGGGGCCTACAATGAGCAGTTCTTC. Protein product: CASSRASGGAYNEQFF.

This clonotype is classed as medium-sized. The V call is TRBV20-1, the J call TRBJ2-2; no firm D call. V was shortened by 1 base and J by 1 base, with 7 bases between the two germline ends. Germline assignment: CDR1 DFQATT and CDR2 SNEGSKA (reference sequence). There are 14 residues in the CDR3. The CDR3 nucleotides read TGCAGTGCTAGAGGCCAGGTGAACACCGGGGAGCTGTTTTTT. Encoded protein: CSARGQVNTGELFF.

This clonotype has at least ten counts. This rearrangement joins TRBV6-6 to TRBJ2-1, with 9 bases aligning to TRBD1. This CDR3 spans 13 amino acids. With V trimmed by 6 bases and J by 10 bases, 7 bases remained unmatched. CDR1 and CDR2 (germline): MNHNY, SVGAGI (reference sequence). Here the CDR3 reads CASRVQGAREQFF. CDR3 bases: TGTGCCAGCAGAGTACAGGGGGCTAGGGAGCAGTTCTTC.

This clonotype was found many times. This chain joins TRBV12-3 or TRBV12-4 and TRBJ2-2; D possibly corresponds to TRBD2 (5 bases). This CDR3 comprises 16 residues. V shed 6 bases and J shed 7 bases, with 21 bases lying between them. CDR3 nucleotide sequence: TGTGCCAGCAGGCTAAGCGGCACGGGGAAAGGCGGGGAGCTGTTTTTT. Translating gives CASRLSGTGKGGELFF.

In this sample, this clonotype turned up a few times. This chain uses TRBV11-2 with TRBJ1-5, with TRBD1 identical over 9 bases. Trimming took 5 bases from V and 4 from J; bases not matched to a gene: 9. Germline assignment: CDR1 SGHAT and CDR2 FQNNGV. This CDR3 is built from 16 residues. CDR3 DNA sequence: TGTGCCAGCAGCCCGGGGACAGGGACAGGGAATCAGCCCCAGCATTTT. It translates to CASSPGTGTGNQPQHF.

This clonotype was seen at least ten times. CDR3 DNA: TGCAGTGCCCCCCGCCCGGCAGGGGATCGCTATGGCTACACCTTC. The encoded protein is CSAPRPAGDRYGYTF. The rearrangement uses TRBV20-1 and TRBJ1-2; possible D gene TRBD1, 6 bases. The V gene's germline CDR1 is DFQATT and CDR2 SNEGSKA (reference sequence). Trimming left V 6 bases short and J 4 bases short, with 21 bases between. This CDR3 region has 15 residues.

This clonotype was counted ten times or more. The rearrangement links TRBV13 to TRBJ2-3; 7 bases agree with TRBD1. J gave up 2 bases and V 3 bases, and 5 bases lay outside the gene matches. This CDR3 contains 15 residues. The germline V gene encodes CDR1 PRHDT and CDR2 FYEKMQ (reference sequence). The CDR3 loop reads CASSLGDRPTDTQYF. In DNA, the CDR3 is TGTGCCAGCAGCTTGGGGGACAGACCCACAGATACGCAGTATTTT.

The chain is built from TRBV7-3 and TRBJ2-5; 10 bases match TRBD1. Per germline, CDR1 SGHTA and CDR2 FQGTGA. The CDR3 loop spans 16 amino acids. The ends lost 2 bases at V and 5 bases at J; junction bases unmatched: 8. The CDR3 reads CASSLFGTGVMETQYF. The CDR3 region has the DNA TGTGCCAGCAGCTTATTTGGGACAGGGGTTATGGAGACCCAGTACTTC.

This clonotype is labeled as medium-sized (0.01 to 0.1%). This sequence joins TRBV29-1 and TRBJ2-2; no clear D. V lost 7 bases, J lost 5 bases, and 8 bases lay in between. This CDR3 region has 11 residues. The germline CDR1 and CDR2 sequences are SQVTM and ANQGSEA. This chain's CDR3 is CSGVRTGELFF. The CDR3, as DNA: TGCAGCGGAGTCCGGACCGGGGAGCTGTTTTTT.

This clonotype has ten or more counts. The chain joins TRBV30 to TRBJ1-1, with 7 bases identical to TRBD1. In germline, CDR1 is GTSNPN, CDR2 SVGIG (reference sequence). Trimming took 2 bases from V and 0 from J; bases not matched to a gene: 6. The CDR3 covers 15 residues. In DNA form, the CDR3 reads TGTGCCTGGAGTAACCGGGACAGTGTGAACACTGAAGCTTTCTTT. This gives the protein CAWSNRDSVNTEAFF.

This clonotype was seen repeatedly, ten times or more. This chain links TRBV7-2 with TRBJ2-7; no clear D. The CDR3 consists of 15 residues. Trimming removed 1 base from V and 2 bases from J, with 12 bases in between. Germline CDR1 and CDR2: SGHTA and FQGNSA. CDR3 DNA sequence: TGTGCCAGCAGCTTAGTACACCTACCTACCTACGAGCAGTACTTC. Translating gives CASSLVHLPTYEQYF.

This clonotype was seen ten or more times. CDR3 sequence: CASSQTRGNQPQHF. The CDR3 DNA follows: TGTGCCAGCAGCCAAACGAGGGGCAATCAGCCCCAGCATTTT. The chain uses TRBV3-1 and TRBJ1-5; D call uncertain. Germline CDR1 is LGHDT and CDR2 is YNNKEL (reference sequence). This CDR3 is 14 amino acids long. The V end lost 2 bases, the J end lost 2 bases, and 7 bases lay between the germline ends. The full variable domain, rest sourced from reference TRBV3-1 and TRBJ1-5, is DTAVSQTPKYLVTQMGNDKSIKCEQNLGHDTMYWYKQDSKKFLKIMFSYNNKELIINETVPNRFSPKSPDKAHLNLHINSLELGDSAVYFCASSQTRGNQPQHFGDGTRLSIL.

At least ten counts were recorded for this clonotype. V gene TRBV27 combines with J gene TRBJ2-5; D is perhaps TRBD2 (7 bases). V was shortened by 3 bases and J by 4 bases, with 15 bases between the two germline ends. CDR1 is MNHEY, CDR2 SMNVEV, per germline (reference sequence). This CDR3 is 15 amino acids long. The CDR3 DNA reads TGTGCCAGCAGTTTCGGAGGGGGGGCCCGAGAGACCCAGTACTTC. Translating gives CASSFGGGARETQYF.

The gene calls are TRBV20-1 and TRBJ1-2; 7 bases fit TRBD1. This CDR3 region has 11 residues. The trim removed 6 bases at V and 8 bases at J, leaving 6 bases unmatched. CDR1 and CDR2 (germline): DFQATT, SNEGSKA (reference sequence). Written as DNA, the CDR3 is TGCAGTGCCACGACAGGGCCCGGCTACACCTTC. It codes for CSATTGPGYTF.

This clonotype was picked up a small number of times. The chain uses TRBV7-9 and TRBJ2-2; TRBD2 might be the D (6 bases). The germline CDR1 and CDR2 sequences are SEHNR and FQNEAQ (reference sequence). V was pared by 5 bases and J by 2 bases, with 12 bases between. This CDR3 has 15 amino acids. DNA of the CDR3: TGTGCCAGCAGCCCCGGGACTGTTAACACCGGGGAGCTGTTTTTT. Its translation is CASSPGTVNTGELFF.

At least ten counts were recorded for this clonotype. The chain carries TRBV7-2 and TRBJ1-4; D is ambiguous. Germline CDR1 SGHTA, CDR2 FQGNSA. Trimming took 1 base from V and 7 from J, leaving 13 bases between them. The CDR3 length is 15 residues. The CDR3 protein is CASSLGTHRAEKLFF. The CDR3 coding sequence is TGTGCCAGCAGCTTAGGGACCCATCGAGCTGAAAAACTGTTTTTT.

The V and J genes are TRBV5-1 and TRBJ2-7; perhaps TRBD1 as D (5 bases). Trimming removed 4 bases at V and 3 bases at J, with 14 bases between. CDR3 size: 14 residues. Germline CDR1 and CDR2: SGHRS and YFSETQ. CDR3 residues: CASSTRTLVYEQYF. DNA for the CDR3: TGCGCCAGCAGCACCCGGACACTGGTCTACGAGCAGTACTTC.

This clonotype was seen a few times. V gene TRBV29-1 combines with J gene TRBJ1-2; 7 bases match TRBD1. The CDR3 length is 13 residues. V lost 4 bases to trimming and J lost 3 bases; unmatched junction nucleotides: 5. Germline V gene lookup returns CDR1 SQVTM and CDR2 ANQGSEA. The CDR3 reads CSVAGTVDYGYTF. DNA of the CDR3: TGCAGCGTTGCGGGGACAGTTGACTATGGCTACACCTTC.

This clonotype was recorded a few times. The CDR3, as DNA: TGTGCCAGCAGCTTGGTTGGGGGGGCCGGCACCGGGGAGCTGTTTTTT. Its protein product is CASSLVGGAGTGELFF. The chain joins TRBV5-6 to TRBJ2-2, with a weak D call TRBD2 (7 bases). V lost 0 bases, J lost 4 bases, and 13 bases lay in between. Germline loops: CDR1 SGHDT, CDR2 YYEEEE. The CDR3 has 16 amino acids.